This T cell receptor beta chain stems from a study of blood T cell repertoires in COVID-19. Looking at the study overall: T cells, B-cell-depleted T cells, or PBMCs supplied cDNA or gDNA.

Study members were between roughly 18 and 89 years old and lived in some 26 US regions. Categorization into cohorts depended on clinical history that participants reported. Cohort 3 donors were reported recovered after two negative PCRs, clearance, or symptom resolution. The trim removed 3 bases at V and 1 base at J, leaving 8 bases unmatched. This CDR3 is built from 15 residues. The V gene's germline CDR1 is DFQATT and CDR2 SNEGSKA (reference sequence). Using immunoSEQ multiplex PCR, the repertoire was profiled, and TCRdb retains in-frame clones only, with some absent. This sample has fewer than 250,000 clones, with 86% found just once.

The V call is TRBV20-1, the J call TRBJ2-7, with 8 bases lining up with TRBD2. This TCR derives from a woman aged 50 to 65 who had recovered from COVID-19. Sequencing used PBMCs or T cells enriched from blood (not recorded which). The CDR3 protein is CSASKGAGASYEQYF. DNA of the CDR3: TGCAGTGCTAGTAAGGGAGCGGGGGCATCCTACGAGCAGTACTTC.